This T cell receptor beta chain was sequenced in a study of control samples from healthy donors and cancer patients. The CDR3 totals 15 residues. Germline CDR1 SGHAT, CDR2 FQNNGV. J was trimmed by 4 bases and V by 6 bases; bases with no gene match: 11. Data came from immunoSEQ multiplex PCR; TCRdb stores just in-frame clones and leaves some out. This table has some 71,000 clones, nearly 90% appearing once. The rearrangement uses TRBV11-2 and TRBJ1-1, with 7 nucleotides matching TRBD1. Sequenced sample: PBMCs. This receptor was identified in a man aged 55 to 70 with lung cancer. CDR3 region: CASRLTSTGTTEAFF. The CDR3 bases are TGTGCCAGCAGGCTTACCTCGACAGGGACCACTGAAGCTTTCTTT.